Listed below are T cell receptor beta chains from one sample, sequenced in a study of breast tumors, draining lymph nodes, adjacent tissues. One entry per CDR3 protein results from TCRdb running MiXCR on the multiplex PCR reads. The sample shows 150,000 to 250,000 distinct CDR3 sequences, 31% of them seen only once. Sequencing input: axillary lymph node tissue. The receptor set was obtained from a female donor with breast cancer. Some clones in this sample may be carry-over from other donors' samples. Each CDR3 is given with its conserved first and last residue. D genes are given only for firm matches. Some rows mark clone size as missing; the rest say once, few, many or name a class of expanded clone.

- - TRBJ2-7 TRBV15 TGTGCCACCAGCAGAGGGGGGGTCTCCGGCTCTCTCCTTCGGAACTTC CATSRGGVSGSLLRNF
- - TRBJ1-5 TRBV7-6 TGTGCCAGCAGCTTAGAAGGTGCGGGGGGCCATCAGCCCCAGCATTTT CASSLEGAGGHQPQHF
TRBD2 - TRBJ2-7 TRBV4-1 TGCGCCAGCAGCCAAATTTTGGGGGGGGTCTCCACCTACGAGCAGTACTTC CASSQILGGVSTYEQYF
TRBD2 - TRBJ2-1 TRBV29-1 TGCAGCGCCAGGACTAGCAGGAGCTCCTACAATGAGCAGTTCTTC CSARTSRSSYNEQFF
- - TRBJ2-6 TRBV5-5 TGTGCCAGCAGCTTGGGAGGTGGACAAATTTTCTCTGGGGCCAACGTCCTGACTTTC CASSLGGGQIFSGANVLTF
TRBD2 many TRBJ2-5 TRBV2 TGTGCCAGCAGTCCGACTAGCGGGGGGGGGGAGACCCAGTACTTC CASSPTSGGGETQYF
- many TRBJ2-5 TRBV7-2 TGTGCCAGCAGCTCCCAATCCCACCCCGGGGAGACCCAGTACTTC CASSSQSHPGETQYF
TRBD1 many TRBJ2-5 TRBV7-2 TGTGCCAGCAGCCCGGACAGGGGGCAGGTGGAGACCCAGTACTTC CASSPDRGQVETQYF
- - TRBJ1-2 TRBV20-1 TGCAGTGCTAGAGGGCGACTAGCGGGTGCCTACACCTTC CSARGRLAGAYTF
- many TRBJ2-5 TRBV7-8 TGTGCCAGCAGCTTATTTAGCGAATCACAAGAGACCCAGTACTTC CASSLFSESQETQYF
- many TRBJ2-1 TRBV5-8 TGTGCCAGCAGCTTGGGACAGTCCTACTACAATGAGCAGTTCTTC CASSLGQSYYNEQFF
- - TRBJ1-6 TRBV7-3 TGTGCCAGCAGCTTGGCACCGGGGAGCTGGAATTCACCCCTCCACTTT CASSLAPGSWNSPLHF
TRBD2 - TRBJ2-6 TRBV7-2 TGTGCCAGCAGCTTATTAGCGGGAGTCCCCGGGCTGTGCTCTGGGGCCAACGTCCTGACTTTC CASSLLAGVPGLCSGANVLTF
- many TRBJ2-2 TRBV7-3 TGTGCCAGCAGAGCAGGGGGGCCAAACACCGGGGAGCTGTTTTTT CASRAGGPNTGELFF
TRBD2 many TRBJ2-4 TRBV20-1 TGCAGTGCTAGCCCTAGCGGGACGGCCAAAAACATTCAGTACTTC CSASPSGTAKNIQYF
TRBD1 - TRBJ1-2 TRBV7-8 TGTGCCAGCAGCCTTCGAGGACAGGGGAGCTATGGCTACACCTTC CASSLRGQGSYGYTF
TRBD1 many TRBJ1-2 TRBV20-1 TGCAGTGCTAGAGTTTCCGGGACAGGGCACACCTTC CSARVSGTGHTF
- - TRBJ1-2 TRBV19 TGTGCCAGTAGTAGCGGCAGCTCGTTATCTACCTTC CASSSGSSLSTF
TRBD1 few TRBJ1-1 TRBV5-1 TGCGCCAGCAGCTTACAGGGGCAGAACACTGAAGCTTTCTTT CASSLQGQNTEAFF
TRBD2 many TRBJ2-7 TRBV6-5 TGTGCCAGCAGTTACGTTTGGCGGGGGGGATACGAGCAGTACTTC CASSYVWRGGYEQYF
TRBD1 many TRBJ2-1 TRBV12-3/TRBV12-4 TGTGCCAGCAGGGCGGACAGGGGGATCAACAATGAGCAGTTCTTC CASRADRGINNEQFF
- many TRBJ2-5 TRBV19 TGTGCCAGTAGTGCCAACGTGGCAGGAGAGGGGCAAGAGACCCAGTACTTC CASSANVAGEGQETQYF
- many TRBJ2-3 TRBV11-2 TGTGCCAGCAGCTTAGGTTACAGGGCCGATAGCACAGATACGCAGTATTTT CASSLGYRADSTDTQYF
TRBD1 many TRBJ1-4 TRBV2 TGTGCCAGCAGTACCCCTTGGGACAGCCCACGGTTCGGTGAAAAACTGTTTTTT CASSTPWDSPRFGEKLFF
TRBD2 many TRBJ2-5 TRBV4-1 TGCGCCAGCAGCCAGGGAAGCGGGGGGCGACTCCAAGAGACCCAGTACTTC CASSQGSGGRLQETQYF
- - TRBJ2-5 TRBV24-1 TGTGCCACCCCTCAAGACGAGACCCAGTACTTC CATPQDETQYF
- - TRBJ2-1 TRBV29-1 TGCAGCTCAAGACGGGCAGGGGAGGATGAGCAGTTCTTC CSSRRAGEDEQFF
- many TRBJ2-3 TRBV20-1 TGCAGTGCTCCCGGGACTTCTGGCACAGATACGCAGTATTTT CSAPGTSGTDTQYF
- - TRBJ2-1 TRBV6-1 TGTGCCAGCAGTCAATACCCTAGCCGGGAGCAGTTCTTC CASSQYPSREQFF
- - TRBJ1-2 TRBV2 TGTGCCAGCAGTCCCGGCCCAGGTGGCTACACCTTC CASSPGPGGYTF
- - TRBJ2-3 TRBV20-1 TGCAGTGCTGGGGGCGGAACAGATACGCAGTATTTT CSAGGGTDTQYF
- - TRBJ2-2 TRBV15 TGTGCCACCAGCAGTACAGGGTTAACCGGGGAGCTGTTTTTT CATSSTGLTGELFF
- - TRBJ2-3 TRBV6-2/TRBV6-3 TGTGCCAGCAGTTACCCTTACGGACCTAGCAGGACAGATACGCAGTATTTT CASSYPYGPSRTDTQYF
- many TRBJ2-6 TRBV7-3 TGTGCCAGCAGCTTATATTCCGGGACACTAGGTAGCTCTCGGGCCAACGTCCTGACTTTC CASSLYSGTLGSSRANVLTF
TRBD2 many TRBJ2-1 TRBV5-8 TGTGCCAGCAGCCCGACTAGCGGGGGGTCTCATGAGCAGTTCTTC CASSPTSGGSHEQFF
TRBD2 many TRBJ2-3 TRBV5-1 TGCGCCAGCAGCTTACTAGCGGGGGCCACAGATACGCAGTATTTT CASSLLAGATDTQYF
TRBD1 many TRBJ2-7 TRBV5-4 TGTGCCAGCAGCTTGGTAGGGGGCGCGGGTTCATCCTACGAGCAGTACTTC CASSLVGGAGSSYEQYF
TRBD1 - TRBJ1-1 TRBV5-1 TGCGCCAGCAGGGACAGGGGGGCTGAAGCTTTCTTT CASRDRGAEAFF
TRBD1 many TRBJ2-5 TRBV28 TGTGCCAGCAGCCCCGGACAGGGTGCGAAGACCCAGTACTTC CASSPGQGAKTQYF
- - TRBJ1-2 TRBV6-5 TGTGCCAGCAGTCACGAGGGGAGCTATGGCCACACCTTC CASSHEGSYGHTF
- few TRBJ1-1 TRBV6-6 TGTGCCAGCAGTCCACACTGGGGGGTGAACATGAACACTGAAGCTTTCTTT CASSPHWGVNMNTEAFF
- many TRBJ1-6 TRBV20-1 TGCAGTGCTAGAGATCTGGAAGGGTTCTCCTATAATTCACCCCTCCACTTT CSARDLEGFSYNSPLHF
- many TRBJ2-5 TRBV4-3 TGCGCCAGCAGCCAAGACACAGGTCCCCGGGAGACCCAGTACTTC CASSQDTGPRETQYF
TRBD2 many TRBJ2-5 TRBV5-1 TGCGCCAGCAGCTCGAGGGGAGGGCAAGAGACCCAGTACTTC CASSSRGGQETQYF
- - TRBJ2-1 TRBV2 TGTGCCAGCAGTGGCAGGGAGGATGAGCAGTTCTTC CASSGREDEQFF
- many TRBJ2-3 TRBV18 TGTGCCAGCTCCTCGGTTGGGGAAACAGATACGCAGTATTTT CASSSVGETDTQYF
- many TRBJ2-2 TRBV6-5 TGTGCCAGCAGTTACAAGCCCGGGGAGCTGTTTTTT CASSYKPGELFF
- many TRBJ1-3 TRBV7-2 TGTGCCAGCAGACCCGAGGGGATCTCTAGAAACACCATATATTTT CASRPEGISRNTIYF
- - TRBJ1-4 TRBV11-1 TGTGCCAGCAGCTTAGTGACCATCGGTGAAAAACTGTTTTTT CASSLVTIGEKLFF
TRBD2 - TRBJ2-3 TRBV6-2/TRBV6-3 TGTGCCAGCAGTTACTCGATTTTTGCCGGGGGGGCCGCTAGCACAGATACGCAGTATTTT CASSYSIFAGGAASTDTQYF
- - TRBJ2-4 TRBV5-1 TGCGCCAGCAGCGGCGACCAGGGTGGCAAAAACATTCAGTACTTC CASSGDQGGKNIQYF
- many TRBJ1-5 TRBV6-5 TGTGCCAGCAGTCTCCTGGGGGGGGAAGATCAGCCCCAGCATTTT CASSLLGGEDQPQHF
TRBD1 few TRBJ2-1 TRBV9 TGTGCCAGCAGCGTTTCCGGGACAGGGGGCGCTGAGCCGTTCTTC CASSVSGTGGAEPFF
TRBD1 once TRBJ1-5 TRBV19 TGTGCCAGTAGTATCACGGACAGGGGGAGCAATCAGCCCCAGCATTTT CASSITDRGSNQPQHF
- - TRBJ2-3 TRBV10-2 TGCGCCAGCAGGGCGTCCTGCGGTACAGATACGCGGTATTTT CASRASCGTDTRYF
TRBD1 many TRBJ1-2 TRBV18 TGTGCCACCGGGACAGGGAACTATGGCTACACCTTC CATGTGNYGYTF
TRBD1 many TRBJ2-5 TRBV19 TGTGCCAGTAGACGACAGGGTGAGGAGACCCAGTACTTC CASRRQGEETQYF
- many TRBJ2-1 TRBV20-1 TGCAGTGCTAGAGGGTCCTACAATGAGCAGTTCTTC CSARGSYNEQFF
- few TRBJ2-1 TRBV27 TGTGCCACTAGTGAGGTGGGGACGTTGGAGCAGTTCTTC CATSEVGTLEQFF
TRBD2 - TRBJ2-5 TRBV14 TGTGCCAGCTCGGCTAGCGGTCGACCGTACCAAGAGACCCAGTACTTC CASSASGRPYQETQYF